The present entry profiles one T cell receptor beta chain with its context. Its antigen is not identified. The data were taken from a study of cytomegalovirus exposure and HLA in healthy donors. Study at large: An earlier analysis identified approximately 110 million unique TCR beta sequences in 150 million to 200 million T cells.

Findings of the study overall: Common viral pathogens seemed, in a later analysis, to connect with several of the most significant clusters. Reports indicated that the classifier achieved high specificity and sensitivity in diagnosing cytomegalovirus status. From TCR beta sequences, most subjects' HLA-A and HLA-B alleles were reportedly predicted accurately.

With 2 bases clipped from V and 5 bases from J, the junction kept 1 base outside the gene matches. This CDR3 has 15 amino acids. From germline, CDR1 is MNHEY and CDR2 SVGAGI. The PCR was carried out with 60 Vbeta primers and 13 Jbeta primers. Data came from immunoSEQ multiplex PCR; TCRdb stores just in-frame clones and leaves some out. This sample has under 80,000 clones, with 65% to 70% found just once. The sample comprised PBMCs. The chain has TRBV6-5 and TRBJ2-1; 12 nucleotides agree with TRBD2. This TCR came from a woman in her 30s in good health and CMV-seronegative. The CDR3 spells CASSYTSGGNNEQFF. CDR3 coding DNA: TGTGCCAGCAGTTACACTAGCGGGGGGAACAATGAGCAGTTCTTC.